The sequence of this TCR beta chain was determined in a study of cytomegalovirus exposure and HLA in healthy donors. The CDR3 has 13 residues. Looked up from germline, CDR1 is LNHDA and CDR2 is SQIVND (reference sequence). The V end was cut by 1 base, the J end by 5 bases, with 8 bases between. With 60 Vbeta and 13 Jbeta primers, the PCR was carried out. TCRdb keeps only in-frame clones here, not all; method: immunoSEQ multiplex PCR. The sample has around 180,000 clones; about 88% are singletons. Concerning this clone: The antigen remains unidentified.

General study points: TCR beta sequences numbering roughly 18,000 were associated with HLA alleles at 0.05 false discovery rate in a later analysis.

V and J are TRBV19 and TRBJ2-5; tentative D call: TRBD1 (5 bases). The sequenced sample consisted of PBMCs. This receptor was identified in a woman aged 18-35 years in good health and CMV-seronegative. The CDR3 DNA sequence: TGTGCCAGTAGTATAGTCCCAGGGGAGACCCAGTACTTC. Protein product: CASSIVPGETQYF.